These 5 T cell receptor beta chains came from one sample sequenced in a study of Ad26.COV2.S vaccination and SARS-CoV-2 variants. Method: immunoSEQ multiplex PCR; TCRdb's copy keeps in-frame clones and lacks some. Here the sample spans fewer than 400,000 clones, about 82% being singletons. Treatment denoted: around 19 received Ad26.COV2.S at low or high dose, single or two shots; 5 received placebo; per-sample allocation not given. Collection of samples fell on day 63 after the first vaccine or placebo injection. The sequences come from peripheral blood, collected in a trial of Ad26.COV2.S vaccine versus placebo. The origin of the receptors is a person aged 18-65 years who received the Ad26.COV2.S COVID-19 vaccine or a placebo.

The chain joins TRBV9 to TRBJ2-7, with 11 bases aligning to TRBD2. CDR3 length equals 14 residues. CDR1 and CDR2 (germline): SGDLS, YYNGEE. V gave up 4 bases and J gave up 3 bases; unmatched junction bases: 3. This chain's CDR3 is CASSRTSGGYEQYF. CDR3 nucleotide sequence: TGTGCCAGCAGCCGAACTAGCGGGGGCTACGAGCAGTACTTC.

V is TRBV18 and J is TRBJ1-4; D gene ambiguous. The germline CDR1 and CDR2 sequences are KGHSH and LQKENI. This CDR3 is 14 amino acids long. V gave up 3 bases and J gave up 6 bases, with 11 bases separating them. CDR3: CASSPKRRDEKLFF. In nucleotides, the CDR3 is TGTGCCAGCTCACCGAAACGACGAGATGAAAAACTGTTTTTT.

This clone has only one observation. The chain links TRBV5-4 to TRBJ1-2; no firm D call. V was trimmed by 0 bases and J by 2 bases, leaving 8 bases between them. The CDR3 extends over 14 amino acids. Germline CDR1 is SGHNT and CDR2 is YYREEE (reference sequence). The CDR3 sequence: CASSLEQLNYGYTF. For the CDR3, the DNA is TGTGCCAGCAGCTTGGAACAGCTCAACTATGGCTACACCTTC.

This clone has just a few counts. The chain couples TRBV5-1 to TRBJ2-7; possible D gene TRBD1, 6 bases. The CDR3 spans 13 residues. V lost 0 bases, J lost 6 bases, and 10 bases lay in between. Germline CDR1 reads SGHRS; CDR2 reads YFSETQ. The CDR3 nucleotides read TGCGCCAGCAGCTTGGAAGCAGGGGTCGAGCAGTACTTC. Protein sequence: CASSLEAGVEQYF.

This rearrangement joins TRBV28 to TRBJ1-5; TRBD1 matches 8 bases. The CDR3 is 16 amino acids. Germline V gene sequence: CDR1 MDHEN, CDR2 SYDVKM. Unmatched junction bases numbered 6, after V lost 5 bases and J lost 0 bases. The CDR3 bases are TGTGCCAGCAGTCCGGGGACAGGAATTAGCAATCAGCCCCAGCATTTT. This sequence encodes CASSPGTGISNQPQHF.